One and the same sample provided the 18 T cell receptor beta chains below, sequenced in a study of regulatory T cells in long-lasting Graves disease. Specified time point: persistent/refractory GD, antithyroid drugs over 5 years with positive TRAb. TCR sequences were obtained from RNA taken from PBMCs. Researchers made TCR beta libraries by using iRepertoire HTBI primers and running Arm-PCR on CDR3 regions. TCRdb itself ran the multiplex PCR reads through MiXCR, one entry per CDR3 protein. The sample has more than 300,000 distinct CDR3 sequences; roughly a fifth are singletons. The sample consisted of peripheral blood mononuclear cells (PBMCs), taken when the disease was refractory, from a patient treated with antithyroid drugs. The receptors derive from a female donor with Graves disease.

This clonotype showed up many times. This chain links TRBV6-2 or TRBV6-3 with TRBJ2-5; the D call may be TRBD1 or TRBD2 (5 bases each). Germline lookup yields CDR1 MNHEY and CDR2 SVGEGT. Trimming took off 2 bases at V and 9 bases at J, with 19 bases between the two ends. The CDR3 runs to 15 residues. The CDR3 is CASSYLGTPVAAQYF. CDR3 nucleotides: TGTGCCAGCAGTTACCTCGGGACGCCCGTTGCGGCCCAGTACTTC.

The V call is TRBV6-5, the J call TRBJ1-5; D unclear. The V end lost 4 bases, the J end lost 2 bases, and 9 bases lay between the germline ends. The CDR3 is 14 amino acids. Germline-derived CDR1 and CDR2 are MNHEY and SVGAGI. CDR3 nucleotide sequence: TGTGCCAGCAGTTCCCGGTTGCGCAATCAGCCCCAGCATTTT. Translation gives CASSSRLRNQPQHF.

Notes on this clonotype: A much larger clone sits a single nucleotide away, making a read error possible. V is TRBV28 and J is TRBJ2-6; either TRBD1 or TRBD2 may fit D (6 bases each). Germline CDR1 and CDR2: MDHEN and SYDVKM. There are 16 residues in the CDR3. CDR3 coding DNA: TGTGCCAGCAGTTTCATCGGGGGCTCTGGGGTCAACGTCCTGACTTTC. Protein sequence: CASSFIGGSGVNVLTF.

The chain couples TRBV30 to TRBJ2-6; D gene ambiguous. Trimming took 7 bases from V and 1 from J, leaving 8 bases between them. The CDR3 length is 13 residues. The germline V gene encodes CDR1 GTSNPN and CDR2 SVGIG (reference sequence). The DNA of the CDR3 is TGTGCCTACTCTCGGTCTGGGGCCAACGTCCTGACTTTC. Protein product: CAYSRSGANVLTF. Filled out from reference TRBV30 and TRBJ2-6, the complete variable domain reads SQTIHQWPATLVQPVGSPLSLECTVEGTSNPNLYWYRQAAGRGLQLLFYSVGIGQISSEVPQNLSASRPQDRQFILSSKKLLLSDSGFYLCAYSRSGANVLTFGAGSRLTVL.

This clonotype was found many times. This chain joins TRBV7-2 and TRBJ2-7; TRBD1 is a possible D gene (6 bases). The germline CDR1 and CDR2 sequences are SGHTA and FQGNSA. This CDR3 is built from 16 residues. V was cut by 1 base and J by 3 bases, with 16 bases left in between. In DNA, the CDR3 is TGTGCCAGCAGCTTAGGTTACGGGACAAATGACTACGAGCAGTACTTC. Its protein product is CASSLGYGTNDYEQYF.

There are many counts of this clonotype. The chain is built from TRBV6-1 and TRBJ2-7, with 12 bases lining up with TRBD2. V lost 6 bases and J lost 5; bases outside the gene matches: 8. The V gene's germline CDR1 is MNHNS and CDR2 SASEGT. The CDR3 spans 15 residues. CDR3 sequence (DNA): TGTGCCAGCAGCCGTCTAGCGGGAGGGCCGAACGAGCAGTACTTC. This encodes CASSRLAGGPNEQYF.

This clonotype has a count of ten or more. The DNA for the CDR3 is TGTGCCAGCAGTGTCGAGCGGGGGGCCACAGATACGCAGTATTTT. This encodes CASSVERGATDTQYF. The gene calls are TRBV2 and TRBJ2-3; 9 positions match TRBD2. The CDR3 has 15 residues. Germline CDR1 SNHLY, CDR2 FYNNEI. Trimming took 4 bases from V and 2 from J; bases not matched to a gene: 4.

There are many counts of this clonotype. This sequence joins TRBV6-2 or TRBV6-3 and TRBJ2-7; 8 bases line up with TRBD1. CDR3 size: 14 residues. V was pared by 6 bases and J by 3 bases, with 7 bases of the junction left unmatched. Per the germline V gene, CDR1 is MNHEY and CDR2 is SVGEGT. The CDR3 DNA reads TGTGCCAGCAGGAAGCCCGGGACAGGCTACGAGCAGTACTTC. Translation: CASRKPGTGYEQYF.

The chain recombines TRBV19 with TRBJ1-5; D is uncertain. The CDR3 runs 14 residues. Trimming stripped 5 bases from V and 5 bases from J, with 13 bases between. Germline loops: CDR1 LNHDA, CDR2 SQIVND (reference sequence). This CDR3 reads CASSLSGLDQPQHF. The CDR3, as DNA: TGTGCCAGTAGTTTATCTGGTTTGGATCAGCCCCAGCATTTT.

This clonotype has just a few counts. This chain links TRBV11-2 with TRBJ2-1, with D maybe TRBD2 (5 bases). The CDR3 sequence is 14 residues long. The V gene lost 5 bases and the J gene lost 2 bases, with 10 bases spanning the gap. From germline, CDR1 is SGHAT and CDR2 FQNNGV. The DNA for the CDR3 is TGTGCCAGCAGCCCAGCGGAGACCTACAATGAGCAGTTCTTC. Translating gives CASSPAETYNEQFF.

This clonotype was counted a few times. The V gene is TRBV7-2, the J gene TRBJ2-1, with TRBD2 as a possible D gene (6 bases). The CDR3 loop spans 14 amino acids. Trimming left V 3 bases short and J 15 bases short, with 21 bases between. Germline CDR1 is SGHTA and CDR2 is FQGNSA. The CDR3 DNA sequence: TGTGCCAGCAGCTTCCCGGGACTTCACGATAGCGCGTTCTTC. This sequence encodes CASSFPGLHDSAFF. The variable domain in full, completed from reference TRBV7-2 and TRBJ2-1, reads GAGVSQSPSNKVTEKGKDVELRCDPISGHTALYWYRQSLGQGLEFLIYFQGNSAPDKSGLPSDRFSAERTGGSVSTLTIQRTQQEDSAVYLCASSFPGLHDSAFFGPGTRLTVL.

The chain has TRBV20-1 and TRBJ2-3, with D perhaps matching TRBD1 or TRBD2 (5 bases each). Per the germline V gene, CDR1 is DFQATT and CDR2 is SNEGSKA (reference sequence). The V gene lost 4 bases and the J gene lost 1 base, with 12 bases spanning the gap. The CDR3 extends over 14 amino acids. The CDR3 here is CSANRDRGTDTQYF. CDR3 sequence (DNA): TGCAGTGCTAACCGGGACCGGGGCACAGATACGCAGTATTTT.

This clonotype was observed many times. The genes are TRBV3-1 and TRBJ2-7; a weak D match, TRBD1 (5 bases). Germline V CDR1 and CDR2: LGHDT, YNNKEL (reference sequence). CDR3 length: 13 residues. V was cut by 0 bases and J by 9 bases, with 12 bases left in between. The CDR3, as DNA: TGTGCCAGCAGCCAAGATGGGGCGGACGGGCAGTACTTC. This sequence encodes CASSQDGADGQYF.

This clonotype was recorded many times. The gene calls are TRBV30 and TRBJ2-2, with a possible D match to TRBD2 (7 bases). The CDR3 has 13 amino acids. Germline loops: CDR1 GTSNPN, CDR2 SVGIG (reference sequence). Between the trimmed V and J ends, which lost 1 base and 8 bases, there was a span of 11 bases. The CDR3 sequence: CAWSDREGGELFF. The CDR3 coding sequence is TGTGCCTGGAGTGACAGGGAGGGAGGGGAGCTGTTTTTT.

In this sample, this clonotype turned up many times. The rearrangement uses TRBV10-3 and TRBJ1-2, with D hard to call. The V end lost 7 bases, the J end lost 5 bases, and 8 bases lay between the germline ends. Looked up from germline, CDR1 is ENHRY and CDR2 is SYGVKD. There are 11 residues in the CDR3. The DNA for the CDR3 is TGTGCCATCACCCCCGGGTATGGCTACACCTTC. Amino acid sequence: CAITPGYGYTF.

This clonotype showed up just a few times. This sequence joins TRBV4-2 and TRBJ2-7; no definite D call. Trimming pared 0 bases from V and 2 bases from J, leaving 11 bases between. Germline assignment: CDR1 LGHNA and CDR2 YNFKEQ. The CDR3 has 15 residues. Here the CDR3 reads CASSQEPRAAYEQYF. The CDR3 bases are TGTGCCAGCAGCCAAGAACCTCGAGCCGCCTACGAGCAGTACTTC.

At least ten counts were recorded for this clonotype. This chain uses TRBV30 with TRBJ1-5; D might be TRBD1 (5 bases). V shed 0 bases and J shed 3 bases, with 12 bases lying between them. There are 15 residues in the CDR3. CDR1 is GTSNPN and CDR2 is SVGIG in the germline V gene (reference sequence). In DNA, the CDR3 is TGTGCCTGGAGTGTATTCGACAGTGCCAATCAGCCCCAGCATTTT. Residues: CAWSVFDSANQPQHF.

This clonotype was observed at least ten times. The chain couples TRBV20-1 to TRBJ1-4, with D possibly being TRBD1 (6 bases). The germline gives CDR1 DFQATT, CDR2 SNEGSKA (reference sequence). This CDR3 comprises 16 residues. The V gene lost 0 bases and the J gene lost 3 bases, with 14 bases spanning the gap. The CDR3 is CSARDLGGAANEKLFF. The DNA for the CDR3 is TGCAGTGCTAGAGATCTAGGGGGGGCAGCTAATGAAAAACTGTTTTTT.